This T cell receptor beta chain stems from a study of OX40 agonist ivuxolimab in advanced cancers. The wider study: A male proportion of just over 80% was recorded, with mean age approximately 60 years and range about 20 to 79. Patients achieving partial responses numbered three: one hepatocellular carcinoma case and two cutaneous melanoma cases. Broader study findings: Partial responders at 0.1-3.0 mg/kg had among the lowest clonal expansion. Among T cells, CD8+ cells averaged more expanded clones than CD4+ cells.

This CDR3 spans 15 amino acids. Germline V gives CDR1 SGHTA, CDR2 FQGNSA. The ends lost 0 bases at V and 5 bases at J; junction bases unmatched: 3. On this clone itself: The antigen is undetermined.

Data came from immunoSEQ multiplex PCR; TCRdb stores just in-frame clones and leaves some out. The data hold tens of thousands of clones, with approximately 90% observed a single time. The sequence derives from an adult with an advanced solid tumor such as melanoma, head and neck, liver or kidney cancer. The V call is TRBV7-2, the J call TRBJ2-3; 9 nucleotides line up with TRBD2. The sequencing here drew on CD4+ or CD8+ T cells sorted from blood, taken in a trial of the OX40 agonist ivuxolimab. The CDR3 protein is CASSLASGSGDTQYF. In DNA, the CDR3 is TGTGCCAGCAGCTTAGCTAGCGGGAGTGGAGATACGCAGTATTTT. The full variable domain, rest sourced from reference TRBV7-2 and TRBJ2-3, is GAGVSQSPSNKVTEKGKDVELRCDPISGHTALYWYRQSLGQGLEFLIYFQGNSAPDKSGLPSDRFSAERTGGSVSTLTIQRTQQEDSAVYLCASSLASGSGDTQYFGPGTRLTVL.